The 20 T cell receptor beta chains given below trace back to one sample, sequenced in a study of high-grade serous ovarian cancer treatment subgroups. Tumor samples were taken before definitive surgery or chemotherapy. Assay: immunoSEQ multiplex PCR; the TCRdb copy retains only in-frame clones and omits some. Of approximately 40,000 clones listed, roughly 83% were seen once; the top ten hold about 3%. The sample taken for sequencing was tumor tissue. The receptor source for this set is a human donor with high-grade serous ovarian cancer.

This clone was recorded a few times. The rearrangement joins TRBV5-1 to TRBJ1-4, with D unresolved. This CDR3 region has 15 residues. Trimming stripped 3 bases from V and 3 bases from J, with 12 bases between. Germline loops: CDR1 SGHRS, CDR2 YFSETQ. CDR3 sequence: CASSSPEGANEKLFF. CDR3 bases: TGCGCCAGCAGCTCCCCTGAGGGAGCTAATGAAAAACTGTTTTTT.

The chain links TRBV13 to TRBJ2-3, with a weak D call TRBD2 (5 bases). Trimming cost V 0 bases and J 8 bases, with 15 bases left between them. The V gene's germline CDR1 is PRHDT and CDR2 FYEKMQ (reference sequence). The CDR3 is 15 residues long. This CDR3 reads CASSLGTTRAGTQYF. For the CDR3, the DNA is TGTGCCAGCAGCTTAGGGACTACCCGGGCGGGTACGCAGTATTTT.

The CDR3, as DNA: TGTGCCAGCAGCCCCCTGACAGGCCTAGCGGCTTTCTTT. It is translated as CASSPLTGLAAFF. The genes are TRBV7-2 and TRBJ1-1, with D perhaps matching TRBD1 (6 bases). CDR3 length: 13 residues. The ends were cut back, 5 bases at V and 11 bases at J, with 18 bases in the middle. Germline CDR1 and CDR2: SGHTA and FQGNSA.

The chain is built from TRBV5-4 and TRBJ2-3; tentatively, D is TRBD2 (5 bases). Deletions cut 6 bases from V and 5 bases from J, with 19 bases between. The CDR3 extends over 15 amino acids. The V gene's germline CDR1 is SGHNT and CDR2 YYREEE (reference sequence). The CDR3: CASTTGRDRGDTQYF. The DNA for the CDR3 is TGTGCCAGCACCACCGGTCGGGATCGTGGAGATACGCAGTATTTT.

The V call is TRBV11-3, the J call TRBJ1-2; maybe TRBD1 (5 bases). Looked up from germline, CDR1 is SGHNT and CDR2 is YENEEA. With 0 bases removed from V and 8 bases from J, the gap between germline ends came to 19 bases. This CDR3 is built from 16 residues. This CDR3 reads CASSLEGEKGREGYTF. Written as DNA, the CDR3 is TGTGCCAGCAGCTTAGAAGGGGAGAAGGGGCGCGAAGGCTACACCTTC.

The V and J genes are TRBV9 and TRBJ2-2; D not certain. Germline lookup yields CDR1 SGDLS and CDR2 YYNGEE. V dropped 0 bases and J dropped 6 bases, with 6 bases sitting between them. The CDR3 contains 13 residues. The CDR3 protein is CASSVERAGELFF. In DNA form, the CDR3 reads TGTGCCAGCAGCGTAGAAAGGGCCGGGGAGCTGTTTTTT. Together with reference TRBV9 and TRBJ2-2, the CDR3 gives the full variable domain: DSGVTQTPKHLITATGQRVTLRCSPRSGDLSVYWYQQSLDQGLQFLIQYYNGEERAKGNILERFSAQQFPDLHSELNLSSLELGDSALYFCASSVERAGELFFGEGSRLTVL.

This chain links TRBV5-6 with TRBJ1-2; no reliable D call. The CDR3 extends over 15 amino acids. The V gene lost 1 base and the J gene lost 4 bases, with 14 bases spanning the gap. The V gene's germline CDR1 is SGHDT and CDR2 YYEEEE. CDR3 region: CASSLYPSGSYGYTF. CDR3 DNA: TGTGCCAGCAGCTTGTACCCATCGGGGAGCTATGGCTACACCTTC.

This clone was counted once. The chain recombines TRBV11-3 with TRBJ1-3; D call uncertain. This CDR3 has 16 amino acids. Germline loops: CDR1 SGHNT, CDR2 YENEEA. The V end was cut by 5 bases, the J end by 0 bases, with 14 bases between. The CDR3 spells CASSPYTASSGNTIYF. The CDR3 nucleotides are TGTGCCAGCAGCCCCTATACGGCGAGCTCTGGAAACACCATATATTTT.

This chain connects TRBV28 to TRBJ1-2, with no clear D. V lost 6 bases to trimming and J lost 3 bases, with 23 bases between them. The V gene's germline CDR1 is MDHEN and CDR2 SYDVKM. The CDR3 contains 17 residues. CDR3 amino acids: CASRARQDDYPDYGYTF. As DNA, the CDR3 is TGTGCCAGCAGGGCCCGGCAGGACGACTACCCCGACTATGGCTACACCTTC.

The V and J genes are TRBV7-9 and TRBJ1-1; D is perhaps TRBD1 (5 bases). The length of the CDR3 is 14 residues. Trimming left V 4 bases short and J 5 bases short, with 14 bases between. The V gene's germline CDR1 is SEHNR and CDR2 FQNEAQ (reference sequence). CDR3 nucleotides: TGTGCCAGCAGCTCCTGGGGGTGGGGGACTGAAGCTTTCTTT. Protein product: CASSSWGWGTEAFF.

V gene TRBV29-1 combines with J gene TRBJ2-3, with a possible D match to TRBD2 (5 bases). The CDR3 runs to 18 residues. V lost 0 bases and J 4 bases, leaving 23 bases between the germline ends. The germline V gene encodes CDR1 SQVTM and CDR2 ANQGSEA. DNA for the CDR3: TGCAGCGTTGAAGATGAGGGAACCGTAGGAGTAGATTCAGATACGCAGTATTTT. It encodes CSVEDEGTVGVDSDTQYF.

The chain recombines TRBV5-1 with TRBJ2-5; TRBD1 matches 9 bases. V trimming: 2 bases; J trimming: 5 bases; junction bases outside the gene matches: 10. The CDR3 has 16 amino acids. Germline-derived CDR1 and CDR2 are SGHRS and YFSETQ. For the CDR3, the DNA is TGCGCCAGCAGCTTAACCGGGACAGGGTACTCCGAGACCCAGTACTTC. Translated, it gives CASSLTGTGYSETQYF.

The chain recombines TRBV7-8 with TRBJ1-1; no clear D. This CDR3 is 11 amino acids long. Germline V gene lookup returns CDR1 SGHVS and CDR2 FQNEAQ. Trimming shortened V by 5 bases and J by 8 bases, and 9 bases separated the two germline ends. DNA of the CDR3: TGTGCCAGCAGCAGGACTGAGGAAGCTTTCTTT. This codes for CASSRTEEAFF.

In DNA form, the CDR3 reads TGTGCCAGCAGCTTCGACGGGACTAGCGGGAGCCACGAGCAGTACTTC. Encoded protein: CASSFDGTSGSHEQYF. This chain connects TRBV7-2 to TRBJ2-7; TRBD2 agrees at 14 bases. CDR3 length equals 16 residues. V dropped 3 bases and J dropped 5; count of bases not matched to a gene: 6. Germline V gene sequence: CDR1 SGHTA, CDR2 FQGNSA.

The chain carries TRBV7-2 and TRBJ1-3, with a possible D match to TRBD1 (6 bases). The germline V and J ends were trimmed by 8 bases and 4 bases, with 15 bases remaining between them. This CDR3 has 14 amino acids. Germline CDR1 SGHTA, CDR2 FQGNSA. Here the CDR3 reads CASGSGVVGNTIYF. The CDR3 bases are TGTGCCAGCGGCTCAGGGGTAGTGGGAAACACCATATATTTT.

This chain uses TRBV27 with TRBJ2-7; TRBD1 matches at 8 bases. The CDR3 sequence is 12 residues long. The trim removed 7 bases at V and 10 bases at J, leaving 9 bases unmatched. CDR1 and CDR2 from the germline V gene are MNHEY and SMNVEV (reference sequence). In DNA form, the CDR3 reads TGTGCCAGCACCACATACGGACAGGGCCAGTACTTC. It specifies CASTTYGQGQYF.

The V call is TRBV7-6, the J call TRBJ2-1; weak D call: TRBD2 (6 bases). The germline CDR1 and CDR2 sequences are SGHVS and FNYEAQ. The CDR3 consists of 14 residues. V lost 4 bases and J 6 bases, leaving 13 bases between the germline ends. This CDR3 is CASSWTTALNEQFF. CDR3 nucleotides: TGTGCCAGCAGCTGGACTACAGCCCTCAATGAGCAGTTCTTC.

The CDR3 DNA is TGTGCCATCAGTGACTTACAGGGGTCCTACAATGAGCAGTTCTTC. Protein product: CAISDLQGSYNEQFF. V and J are TRBV10-3 and TRBJ2-1, with 7 bases identical to TRBD1. Germline CDR1 ENHRY, CDR2 SYGVKD. The CDR3 length is 15 residues. The J segment lost 1 base and the V segment lost 3 bases, leaving 3 bases of the junction unmatched.

This rearrangement joins TRBV11-2 to TRBJ2-7; D remains unclear. V was clipped by 2 bases and J by 1 base, with 9 bases between them. The CDR3 totals 14 residues. Germline CDR1 and CDR2: SGHAT and FQNNGV. The CDR3: CASSLIEVSYEQYF. CDR3 in DNA: TGTGCCAGCAGCTTAATTGAAGTTTCCTACGAGCAGTACTTC.

This sequence joins TRBV9 and TRBJ2-3, with 10 bases aligning to TRBD2. Germline V gene lookup returns CDR1 SGDLS and CDR2 YYNGEE. The V and J ends lost 0 bases and 4 bases, in that order; junction bases with no gene match: 8. CDR3 length: 17 amino acids. The CDR3: CASSVEVPSGSADTQYF. CDR3 DNA sequence: TGTGCCAGCAGCGTAGAGGTCCCTAGCGGGAGTGCAGATACGCAGTATTTT.